This entry is about one T cell receptor (beta chain). The junction shows a germline mismatch at one end, possibly a read error. Individuals drawn from around 25 US areas were roughly 18 to 95 years old. Which cohort a participant joined came from the clinical history participants gave. Germline V CDR1 and CDR2: SGHDT, YYEEEE. The CDR3 runs 12 residues. In the original analysis: Reference gene primers were amplified, and this amplification served to estimate nucleated cell counts. Generated by immunoSEQ multiplex PCR, the TCRdb table keeps only in-frame clones and is missing some. V and J calls and clone size are as listed in that table; D and trimming were resolved from the DNA. The table includes about 140,000 clones, approximately 87% detected once. The sample comes from a study of blood T cell repertoires in COVID-19.

V and J are TRBV5-6 and TRBJ2-1, with D possibly TRBD1 on 6 matching bases. This clonotype originated in a middle-aged man in a cohort exposed to, infected with or recovered from COVID-19 (not recorded which). The sequencing sample was made of PBMCs or T cells enriched from blood (not recorded which). The DNA of the CDR3 is TGTGCCAGCAGCTTCTGGACAGAGGTGTCCCTCTTC. This encodes CASSFWTEVSLF.